This TCR beta chain derives from a study of Ad26.COV2.S vaccination and SARS-CoV-2 variants. The overall study: Once, or twice with 56 days between doses, Ad26.COV2.S was given intramuscularly.

The protocol was immunoSEQ multiplex PCR, while the TCRdb copy is restricted to in-frame clones and leaves out a portion. The table shows about 480,000 clones, with around 90% occurring only once. CDR3 length: 18 amino acids. In germline, CDR1 is SGHVS, CDR2 FQNEAQ. J was trimmed by 0 bases and V by 1 base; bases with no gene match: 8. This clone was seen a single time. Noted treatment: over 15 received Ad26.COV2.S at low or high dose, single or two shots; a few received placebo; per-sample allocation not given. After the first vaccine or placebo injection, samples were drawn on day 63. The source was peripheral blood, collected in a trial of Ad26.COV2.S vaccine versus placebo. The V gene is TRBV7-8, the J gene TRBJ2-2; 7 nucleotides match TRBD1. The clonotype originates from a person between 18 and 65 years old who received the Ad26.COV2.S COVID-19 vaccine or a placebo. The CDR3 sequence: CASSLDARGFANTGELFF. As DNA, the CDR3 is TGTGCCAGCAGCTTAGATGCCAGGGGGTTCGCGAACACCGGGGAGCTGTTTTTT.